These T cell receptor beta chains were read from a single sample in a study of shared clonotypes between healthy human individuals. Here immunoSEQ multiplex PCR was the method, and the copy in TCRdb shows in-frame clones only, minus some. The table has millions of clones, approximately 92% seen once. Material for sequencing was naive CD4+ T cells sorted from blood. The receptors here all came from a young man in good health. The CDR3 runs from the conserved cysteine through the conserved F or W. The order of the fields is D gene, J gene, V gene, clone size, CDR3 length, CDR3 protein, CDR3 DNA. The D gene is left open where the match is weak. Clone size is stated in some rows and not others, as once, few, many or a class when expanded.

d_call: .
j_call: TRBJ2-4
v_call: TRBV6-1
clone_size: .
cdr3_length: 13
cdr3_aa: CASMPGRKNIQYF
cdr3_nt: TGTGCCAGCATGCCGGGCCGGAAAAACATTCAGTACTTC

d_call: .
j_call: TRBJ2-7
v_call: TRBV18
clone_size: .
cdr3_length: 13
cdr3_aa: CASSPPQANEQYF
cdr3_nt: TGTGCCAGCTCACCACCCCAGGCGAACGAGCAGTACTTC

d_call: TRBD2
j_call: TRBJ2-3
v_call: TRBV6-1
clone_size: .
cdr3_length: 16
cdr3_aa: CASSESGGSSTDTQYF
cdr3_nt: TGTGCCAGCAGTGAAAGCGGGGGGTCTAGCACAGATACGCAGTATTTT

d_call: .
j_call: TRBJ1-2
v_call: TRBV30
clone_size: .
cdr3_length: 12
cdr3_aa: CAWSWVNYGYTF
cdr3_nt: TGTGCCTGGAGTTGGGTTAACTATGGCTACACCTTC

d_call: .
j_call: TRBJ2-7
v_call: TRBV2
clone_size: .
cdr3_length: 14
cdr3_aa: CASGGTGIGREQYF
cdr3_nt: TGTGCCAGCGGGGGAACCGGGATCGGGCGCGAGCAGTACTTC

d_call: .
j_call: TRBJ1-4
v_call: TRBV11-3
clone_size: .
cdr3_length: 13
cdr3_aa: CASSLGGNEKLFF
cdr3_nt: TGTGCCAGCAGCTTAGGTGGGAACGAAAAACTGTTTTTT

d_call: .
j_call: TRBJ2-3
v_call: TRBV2
clone_size: .
cdr3_length: 16
cdr3_aa: CASSEGPRGTENTQYF
cdr3_nt: TGTGCCAGCAGTGAAGGGCCCAGGGGAACGGAGAATACGCAGTATTTT

d_call: .
j_call: TRBJ1-2
v_call: TRBV29-1
clone_size: .
cdr3_length: 11
cdr3_aa: CSVGGINGYTF
cdr3_nt: TGCAGCGTTGGGGGGATTAATGGCTACACCTTC

d_call: .
j_call: TRBJ1-6
v_call: TRBV19
clone_size: .
cdr3_length: 16
cdr3_aa: CASSIGDLIDNSPLHF
cdr3_nt: TGTGCCAGTAGTATAGGGGACCTGATTGATAATTCACCCCTCCACTTT

d_call: .
j_call: TRBJ2-2
v_call: TRBV28
clone_size: .
cdr3_length: 13
cdr3_aa: CASREGNTGELFF
cdr3_nt: TGTGCCAGCAGGGAGGGGAACACCGGGGAGCTGTTTTTT

d_call: .
j_call: TRBJ2-1
v_call: TRBV7-2
clone_size: .
cdr3_length: 14
cdr3_aa: CASASGVSYNEQFF
cdr3_nt: TGTGCCAGCGCTTCGGGCGTTTCCTACAATGAGCAGTTCTTC

d_call: TRBD2
j_call: TRBJ2-1
v_call: TRBV7-2
clone_size: .
cdr3_length: 15
cdr3_aa: CASSSEAGGRYEQFF
cdr3_nt: TGTGCCAGCAGCTCGGAAGCGGGAGGTAGGTATGAGCAGTTCTTC

d_call: TRBD1
j_call: TRBJ2-3
v_call: TRBV6-1
clone_size: .
cdr3_length: 15
cdr3_aa: CASRADRVGVDTQYF
cdr3_nt: TGTGCCAGCAGGGCGGACAGGGTAGGAGTAGATACGCAGTATTTT

d_call: .
j_call: TRBJ2-1
v_call: TRBV7-6
clone_size: .
cdr3_length: 17
cdr3_aa: CASSPGFVGPGANEQFF
cdr3_nt: TGTGCCAGCAGCCCCGGCTTCGTGGGTCCGGGGGCCAATGAGCAGTTCTTC

d_call: .
j_call: TRBJ1-3
v_call: TRBV10-2
clone_size: once
cdr3_length: 14
cdr3_aa: CASSEGQGENTIYF
cdr3_nt: TGCGCCAGCAGTGAGGGTCAGGGCGAAAACACCATATATTTT

d_call: .
j_call: TRBJ1-6
v_call: TRBV6-4
clone_size: .
cdr3_length: 15
cdr3_aa: CASSDSGGYNSPLHF
cdr3_nt: TGTGCCAGCAGTGACTCCGGGGGCTATAATTCACCCCTCCACTTT

d_call: TRBD1
j_call: TRBJ2-3
v_call: TRBV30
clone_size: .
cdr3_length: 15
cdr3_aa: CAWSVQGVGTDTQYF
cdr3_nt: TGTGCCTGGAGTGTACAGGGGGTAGGCACAGATACGCAGTATTTT

d_call: .
j_call: TRBJ1-5
v_call: TRBV18
clone_size: .
cdr3_length: 14
cdr3_aa: CASSPSEDKQPQHF
cdr3_nt: TGTGCCAGCTCACCATCGGAGGACAAGCAGCCCCAGCATTTT

d_call: .
j_call: TRBJ1-2
v_call: TRBV29-1
clone_size: .
cdr3_length: 12
cdr3_aa: CSVGGRDYGYTF
cdr3_nt: TGCAGCGTTGGAGGGCGCGACTATGGCTACACCTTC

d_call: .
j_call: TRBJ2-5
v_call: TRBV21-1
clone_size: .
cdr3_length: 14
cdr3_aa: CASIPGQSPETQYF
cdr3_nt: TGTGCCAGCATCCCGGGACAGAGTCCGGAGACCCAGTACTTC

d_call: .
j_call: TRBJ1-2
v_call: TRBV25-1
clone_size: .
cdr3_length: 14
cdr3_aa: CASSEYRETYGYTF
cdr3_nt: TGTGCCAGCAGTGAATATCGGGAGACCTATGGCTACACCTTC

d_call: .
j_call: TRBJ2-1
v_call: TRBV27
clone_size: .
cdr3_length: 11
cdr3_aa: CASSLYNEQFF
cdr3_nt: TGTGCCAGCAGCCTCTACAATGAGCAGTTCTTC

d_call: .
j_call: TRBJ1-5
v_call: TRBV2
clone_size: few
cdr3_length: 13
cdr3_aa: CASSEDTNQPQHF
cdr3_nt: TGTGCCAGCAGTGAGGACACAAATCAGCCCCAGCATTTT

d_call: TRBD1
j_call: TRBJ1-6
v_call: TRBV28
clone_size: .
cdr3_length: 15
cdr3_aa: CASSTPGQGTSPLHF
cdr3_nt: TGTGCCAGCAGCACTCCGGGACAGGGTACTTCACCCCTCCACTTT

d_call: .
j_call: TRBJ1-2
v_call: TRBV28
clone_size: .
cdr3_length: 13
cdr3_aa: CASSIPGRDGYTF
cdr3_nt: TGTGCCAGCAGTATCCCGGGAAGAGATGGCTACACCTTC

d_call: .
j_call: TRBJ2-7
v_call: TRBV19
clone_size: .
cdr3_length: 15
cdr3_aa: CASSIGPALSYEQYF
cdr3_nt: TGTGCCAGTAGTATTGGTCCCGCACTATCCTACGAGCAGTACTTC

d_call: .
j_call: TRBJ2-5
v_call: TRBV9
clone_size: .
cdr3_length: 15
cdr3_aa: CASSAFPGYQETQYF
cdr3_nt: TGTGCCAGCAGCGCTTTCCCGGGGTACCAAGAGACCCAGTACTTC

d_call: .
j_call: TRBJ1-2
v_call: TRBV15
clone_size: once
cdr3_length: 15
cdr3_aa: CATSRASGDPGGYTF
cdr3_nt: TGTGCCACCAGCAGAGCGTCAGGAGACCCGGGGGGCTACACCTTC

d_call: .
j_call: TRBJ1-1
v_call: TRBV5-1
clone_size: .
cdr3_length: 14
cdr3_aa: CASSLEQGRTEAFF
cdr3_nt: TGCGCCAGCAGCCTGGAACAGGGCCGCACTGAAGCTTTCTTT

d_call: .
j_call: TRBJ1-5
v_call: TRBV6-6
clone_size: .
cdr3_length: 13
cdr3_aa: CASSQHDNQPQHF
cdr3_nt: TGTGCCAGCAGTCAACATGACAATCAGCCCCAGCATTTT